This T cell receptor (beta chain) was sequenced for a study of T cell responses to AZD1222 COVID-19 vaccine. Broader study findings: Recipients of two AZD1222 doses showed rising Spike-specific TCR breadth and depth.

A word on this clone: Its target is unknown.

Some clones are missing from TCRdb's copy, which holds only in-frame ones; the method was immunoSEQ multiplex PCR. The sample shows 150,000 to 200,000 clones, 85% to 90% of them seen only once. The CDR3 runs to 14 residues. V was shortened by 5 bases and J by 3 bases, with 13 bases between the two germline ends. Germline CDR1 MDHEN, CDR2 SYDVKM. The clonotype comes from an adult in good health. This specimen consisted of peripheral blood, obtained on day 0 of AZD1222 vaccination. This chain links TRBV28 with TRBJ1-2, with D maybe TRBD1 (5 bases). The CDR3 loop is CASSAALGHYGYTF. DNA of the CDR3: TGTGCCAGCAGTGCCGCCCTGGGACACTATGGCTACACCTTC.